Listed below are T cell receptor beta chains from one sample, sequenced in a study of cytomegalovirus exposure and HLA in healthy donors. Sequenced by immunoSEQ multiplex PCR; TCRdb stores in-frame clones only, minus some. The data contain 150,000 to 200,000 clones, approximately 70% of them seen just once; the ten biggest clones take up 4% to 5%. The sequenced sample was PBMCs. These receptors originate from a man younger than 35 in good health and CMV-seropositive. Both conserved end residues are part of each CDR3. Each record gives: J gene, D gene, clone size, V gene, CDR3 DNA, CDR3 protein. D genes are given only for firm matches. Clone size is given for some rows only: seen once, a few or many times, or a class if the clone is expanded.

J gene: TRBJ1-1; D gene: TRBD1; clone size: .; V gene: TRBV6-5; CDR3 DNA: TGTGCCAGCAGTAAAAAGGACAGGGGGAACACTGAAGCTTTCTTT; CDR3 protein: CASSKKDRGNTEAFF
J gene: TRBJ2-3; D gene: .; clone size: .; V gene: TRBV11-2; CDR3 DNA: TGTGCCAGCAGCTTAGTATCGGGAGGCACAGATACGCAGTATTTT; CDR3 protein: CASSLVSGGTDTQYF
J gene: TRBJ1-2; D gene: TRBD1; clone size: .; V gene: TRBV2; CDR3 DNA: TGTGCCAGCAGAGGACAGGCGGGGGGCTACACCTTC; CDR3 protein: CASRGQAGGYTF
J gene: TRBJ1-1; D gene: TRBD1; clone size: .; V gene: TRBV19; CDR3 DNA: TGTGCCAGTAGTAAGGGACAGGGACTGAACACTGAAGCTTTCTTT; CDR3 protein: CASSKGQGLNTEAFF
J gene: TRBJ1-6; D gene: .; clone size: few; V gene: TRBV5-6; CDR3 DNA: TGTGCCAGCAGCCAGCGCGGGACTTCACCCCTCCACTTT; CDR3 protein: CASSQRGTSPLHF
J gene: TRBJ1-5; D gene: TRBD1; clone size: .; V gene: TRBV19; CDR3 DNA: TGTGCCAGTAGTATCCCTCAGGGGGGTCAGCCCCAGCATTTT; CDR3 protein: CASSIPQGGQPQHF
J gene: TRBJ2-1; D gene: .; clone size: .; V gene: TRBV5-6; CDR3 DNA: TGTGCCAGCAGCTTGGCCCTGATTCGGGATGAGCAGTTCTTC; CDR3 protein: CASSLALIRDEQFF
J gene: TRBJ2-2; D gene: .; clone size: .; V gene: TRBV6-1; CDR3 DNA: TGTGCCAGCGTCAGGAGGCCGGGCACCGGGGAGCTGTTTTTT; CDR3 protein: CASVRRPGTGELFF
J gene: TRBJ2-1; D gene: .; clone size: once; V gene: TRBV7-9; CDR3 DNA: TGTGCCAGCAGCCCGGTCGCCTACAATGAGCAGTTCTTC; CDR3 protein: CASSPVAYNEQFF
J gene: TRBJ1-2; D gene: TRBD1; clone size: .; V gene: TRBV4-2; CDR3 DNA: TGTGCCAGCAGCCTAGCCATAAGGGACAGGGTGAGTGGCTACACCTTC; CDR3 protein: CASSLAIRDRVSGYTF
J gene: TRBJ2-1; D gene: .; clone size: .; V gene: TRBV6-5; CDR3 DNA: TGTGCCAGCAGTCCCCGGGTGAGCCCTTGGAATGAGCAGTTCTTC; CDR3 protein: CASSPRVSPWNEQFF
J gene: TRBJ2-2; D gene: .; clone size: .; V gene: TRBV5-1; CDR3 DNA: TGCGCCAGCAGCCGGGAAGTGGACACCGGGGAGCTGTTTTTT; CDR3 protein: CASSREVDTGELFF
J gene: TRBJ1-2; D gene: TRBD1; clone size: .; V gene: TRBV5-1; CDR3 DNA: TGCGCCAGCAGCTTGGGACAGGGCAGTGGCTACACCTTC; CDR3 protein: CASSLGQGSGYTF
J gene: TRBJ1-4; D gene: .; clone size: .; V gene: TRBV9; CDR3 DNA: TGTGCCAGCAGCGTATCTACAGGGTATGAAAAACTGTTTTTT; CDR3 protein: CASSVSTGYEKLFF
J gene: TRBJ2-5; D gene: .; clone size: few; V gene: TRBV7-2; CDR3 DNA: TGTGCCAGCAGCTTAGCAGGGGGCCAAGAGACCCAGTACTTC; CDR3 protein: CASSLAGGQETQYF
J gene: TRBJ1-4; D gene: .; clone size: .; V gene: TRBV6-5; CDR3 DNA: TGTGCCAGCGCCTGGGGGGGCCGATATGAAAAACTGTTTTTT; CDR3 protein: CASAWGGRYEKLFF
J gene: TRBJ2-6; D gene: .; clone size: once; V gene: TRBV28; CDR3 DNA: TGTGCCAGCAGTCCCAACGCCGGGACTTGGAGCTCTGGGGCCAACGTCCTGACTTTC; CDR3 protein: CASSPNAGTWSSGANVLTF
J gene: TRBJ2-2; D gene: .; clone size: .; V gene: TRBV19; CDR3 DNA: TGTGCCAGTAGCCCGACAGACCTGAACACCGGGGAGCTGTTTTTT; CDR3 protein: CASSPTDLNTGELFF
J gene: TRBJ1-1; D gene: .; clone size: .; V gene: TRBV28; CDR3 DNA: TGTGCCAGCAGCCCCCCCCGGGACAAACAAGCTTTCTTT; CDR3 protein: CASSPPRDKQAFF
J gene: TRBJ2-1; D gene: TRBD2; clone size: .; V gene: TRBV13; CDR3 DNA: TGTGCCAGCAGCTTCCCGACTAGCGGAGGCAATGAGCAGTTCTTC; CDR3 protein: CASSFPTSGGNEQFF
J gene: TRBJ1-2; D gene: .; clone size: .; V gene: TRBV6-5; CDR3 DNA: TGTGCCAGCAGAAGAGCTAACTATGGCTACACCTTC; CDR3 protein: CASRRANYGYTF
J gene: TRBJ2-3; D gene: TRBD2; clone size: once; V gene: TRBV6-6; CDR3 DNA: TGTGCCAGCGGGGCTAGCGGCCAGGGAGATACGCAGTATTTT; CDR3 protein: CASGASGQGDTQYF
J gene: TRBJ2-5; D gene: .; clone size: .; V gene: TRBV9; CDR3 DNA: TGTGCCAGCAGCTCCACCATGGGGGGGGCCTCCACCACACAGTATCAAGAGACCCAGTACTTC; CDR3 protein: CASSSTMGGASTTQYQETQYF
J gene: TRBJ2-2; D gene: TRBD1; clone size: .; V gene: TRBV15; CDR3 DNA: TGTGCCACCAGCATCACGCCGGCGGACAGGGGCGCCGGGGAGCTGTTTTTT; CDR3 protein: CATSITPADRGAGELFF
J gene: TRBJ2-5; D gene: TRBD2; clone size: .; V gene: TRBV4-2; CDR3 DNA: TGTGCCAGCAGCCAAGAAGTTACTAGCGGGGGCCAAGAGACCCAGTACTTC; CDR3 protein: CASSQEVTSGGQETQYF
J gene: TRBJ1-1; D gene: TRBD1; clone size: once; V gene: TRBV5-1; CDR3 DNA: TGCGCCAGCAGCGAAGGACAGGGGTACGGCACTGAAGCTTTCTTT; CDR3 protein: CASSEGQGYGTEAFF
J gene: TRBJ1-5; D gene: TRBD1; clone size: .; V gene: TRBV19; CDR3 DNA: TGTGCCAGTAGTTCCGGCCAGGGGGTTAAGAGCAATCAGCCCCAGCATTTT; CDR3 protein: CASSSGQGVKSNQPQHF
J gene: TRBJ2-6; D gene: TRBD1; clone size: .; V gene: TRBV5-1; CDR3 DNA: TGCGCCAGCAGGGGGACAGGGGGCTCTGGGGCCAACGTCCTGACTTTC; CDR3 protein: CASRGTGGSGANVLTF
J gene: TRBJ2-5; D gene: TRBD2; clone size: .; V gene: TRBV5-8; CDR3 DNA: TGTGCCAGCAGCGCGGGGGACCGCTGGAAGGGAGAGACCCAGTACTTC; CDR3 protein: CASSAGDRWKGETQYF
J gene: TRBJ2-2; D gene: .; clone size: few; V gene: TRBV18; CDR3 DNA: TGTGCCAGCTCACCAGGAGGGGATACCGGGGAGCTGTTTTTT; CDR3 protein: CASSPGGDTGELFF
J gene: TRBJ1-6; D gene: .; clone size: .; V gene: TRBV7-6; CDR3 DNA: TGTGCCAGCAGCTTAGCACAGGGTAATTCACCCCTCCACTTT; CDR3 protein: CASSLAQGNSPLHF
J gene: TRBJ2-3; D gene: TRBD2; clone size: once; V gene: TRBV29-1; CDR3 DNA: TGCAGCGTTGAAACGGCGGGAGGGAGCACAGATACGCAGTATTTT; CDR3 protein: CSVETAGGSTDTQYF
J gene: TRBJ1-5; D gene: TRBD1; clone size: .; V gene: TRBV10-3; CDR3 DNA: TGTGCCATCAGTGACAGGGACAGTAGACCTCAACGGCCCCAGCATTTT; CDR3 protein: CAISDRDSRPQRPQHF
J gene: TRBJ1-1; D gene: .; clone size: .; V gene: TRBV11-2; CDR3 DNA: TGTGCCAGCAGCTTGGGGGCCCCCCACACTGAAGCTTTCTTT; CDR3 protein: CASSLGAPHTEAFF
J gene: TRBJ1-2; D gene: .; clone size: .; V gene: TRBV6-1; CDR3 DNA: TGTGCCAGCAGTAAACAGCATTCGGGGGACTATGGCTACACCTTC; CDR3 protein: CASSKQHSGDYGYTF